A selection of T cell receptor beta chains follows, all from one sample in a study of cytomegalovirus exposure and HLA in healthy donors. Profiling relied on immunoSEQ multiplex PCR, and the TCRdb table lists in-frame clones only, not all of them. Of tens of thousands of clones in the sample, around 93% were seen once. The sequencing input was PBMCs. These receptors were obtained from a man between 18 and 29 years old in good health and CMV-seropositive. CDR3s include the opening cysteine and the closing phenylalanine or tryptophan. The D gene is left open where the match is weak. Not all rows give a size; the values are once, few, many and, for expanded clones, a class.

v_call: TRBV11-2
clone_size: once
j_call: TRBJ2-1
d_call: TRBD1
cdr3_nt: TGTGCCAGCAGCTCCCTGCCGGGACAGAAGACCTACAATGAGCAGTTCTTC
cdr3_aa: CASSSLPGQKTYNEQFF

v_call: TRBV7-3
clone_size: few
j_call: TRBJ2-1
d_call: TRBD1
cdr3_nt: TGTGCCAGCAGCCTACTCGGGACAGGGGCCAATGAGCAGTTCTTC
cdr3_aa: CASSLLGTGANEQFF

v_call: TRBV28
clone_size: NA
j_call: TRBJ2-7
d_call: NA
cdr3_nt: TGTGCCAGCACCCATCACCCGGGACTGGACCGCAACGAGCAGTACTTC
cdr3_aa: CASTHHPGLDRNEQYF

v_call: TRBV14
clone_size: NA
j_call: TRBJ2-7
d_call: TRBD2
cdr3_nt: TGTGCCAGCAGCCCCCGGGGGGGGCGCCCCTACGAGCAGTACTTC
cdr3_aa: CASSPRGGRPYEQYF

v_call: TRBV11-2
clone_size: NA
j_call: TRBJ2-1
d_call: NA
cdr3_nt: TGTGCCAGCAGCTTAAGGGGAGGCTCCTACAATGAGCAGTTCTTC
cdr3_aa: CASSLRGGSYNEQFF

v_call: TRBV11-3
clone_size: NA
j_call: TRBJ2-3
d_call: TRBD1
cdr3_nt: TGTGCCAGCAGCTTCAGGACAGGGGCGTCTGTTGATACGCAGTATTTT
cdr3_aa: CASSFRTGASVDTQYF

v_call: TRBV6-6
clone_size: NA
j_call: TRBJ2-1
d_call: NA
cdr3_nt: TGTGCCAGCAGTTTTCCTGCCGTCGCTAACAATGAGCAGTTCTTC
cdr3_aa: CASSFPAVANNEQFF

v_call: TRBV5-1
clone_size: NA
j_call: TRBJ1-1
d_call: TRBD1
cdr3_nt: TGCGCCAGCAGCTTGGTACAGGGGGCCCGAAACACTGAAGCTTTCTTT
cdr3_aa: CASSLVQGARNTEAFF

v_call: TRBV10-1
clone_size: NA
j_call: TRBJ2-3
d_call: TRBD2
cdr3_nt: TGCGCCAGCAGTGTCGGGGGGGAGACAGATACGCAGTATTTT
cdr3_aa: CASSVGGETDTQYF

v_call: TRBV7-9
clone_size: once
j_call: TRBJ2-2
d_call: NA
cdr3_nt: TGTGCCAGCAGCTTAGCAAACGGCGGGGAGCTGTTTTTT
cdr3_aa: CASSLANGGELFF

v_call: TRBV7-2
clone_size: NA
j_call: TRBJ2-1
d_call: TRBD2
cdr3_nt: TGTGCCAGCAGCTTAGTCGGCCTAGCGGGATACAATGAGCAGTTCTTC
cdr3_aa: CASSLVGLAGYNEQFF

v_call: TRBV6-5
clone_size: NA
j_call: TRBJ2-3
d_call: NA
cdr3_nt: TGTGCCAGCAGTGAAGTTAGAACCGATACGCAGTATTTT
cdr3_aa: CASSEVRTDTQYF

v_call: TRBV6-5
clone_size: NA
j_call: TRBJ2-1
d_call: NA
cdr3_nt: TGTGCCAGCAATAGGGACTCGAGCTCCTACAATGAGCAGTTCTTC
cdr3_aa: CASNRDSSSYNEQFF

v_call: TRBV27
clone_size: NA
j_call: TRBJ2-1
d_call: TRBD1
cdr3_nt: TGTGCCAGCAGTTACTTGACAGGGGGCTACAATGAGCAGTTCTTC
cdr3_aa: CASSYLTGGYNEQFF

v_call: TRBV30
clone_size: NA
j_call: TRBJ2-4
d_call: TRBD2
cdr3_nt: TGTGCCTGGACCCGAGGACTAGCGGGAGTGCTAGCCAAAAACATTCAGTACTTC
cdr3_aa: CAWTRGLAGVLAKNIQYF

v_call: TRBV30
clone_size: once
j_call: TRBJ2-1
d_call: TRBD1
cdr3_nt: TGTGCCTGGAGCGTAGGACAGGGGATCGGCAATGAGCAGTTCTTC
cdr3_aa: CAWSVGQGIGNEQFF

v_call: TRBV19
clone_size: NA
j_call: TRBJ2-1
d_call: TRBD2
cdr3_nt: TGTGCCAGTAGTATCCTGAATAGACTAGCAGGACAGTTCTTC
cdr3_aa: CASSILNRLAGQFF